The clone carrying this T cell receptor beta chain came up a few times. Its antigen is as yet unknown. PCR used 60 Vbeta primers and 13 Jbeta primers. This table comes from immunoSEQ multiplex PCR, and its TCRdb copy is limited to in-frame clones, with some not included. The sample has some 150,000 clones; 75% are singletons. The source of the sample is a study of cytomegalovirus exposure and HLA in healthy donors. Study overall: As an earlier analysis found, about 190 million T cells yielded 100 million to 130 million unique TCR beta sequences.

The CDR3 has 15 amino acids. V lost 4 bases to trimming and J lost 7 bases, with 17 bases between them. Looked up from germline, CDR1 is SGHKS and CDR2 is YYEKEE (reference sequence). General study findings and limits: Presence/absence analyses took donor sequencing depth as roughly uniform. The availability of immune exposure information extended only to CMV serostatus.

The source is a man aged 35 to 55 in good health and CMV-seronegative. The chain couples TRBV5-5 to TRBJ1-4, with D possibly matching TRBD1 (6 bases). The material sequenced was PBMCs. The CDR3 protein is CASSSGQTVVEKLFF. The CDR3 coding sequence is TGTGCCAGCAGCAGCGGACAGACCGTTGTTGAAAAACTGTTTTTT.